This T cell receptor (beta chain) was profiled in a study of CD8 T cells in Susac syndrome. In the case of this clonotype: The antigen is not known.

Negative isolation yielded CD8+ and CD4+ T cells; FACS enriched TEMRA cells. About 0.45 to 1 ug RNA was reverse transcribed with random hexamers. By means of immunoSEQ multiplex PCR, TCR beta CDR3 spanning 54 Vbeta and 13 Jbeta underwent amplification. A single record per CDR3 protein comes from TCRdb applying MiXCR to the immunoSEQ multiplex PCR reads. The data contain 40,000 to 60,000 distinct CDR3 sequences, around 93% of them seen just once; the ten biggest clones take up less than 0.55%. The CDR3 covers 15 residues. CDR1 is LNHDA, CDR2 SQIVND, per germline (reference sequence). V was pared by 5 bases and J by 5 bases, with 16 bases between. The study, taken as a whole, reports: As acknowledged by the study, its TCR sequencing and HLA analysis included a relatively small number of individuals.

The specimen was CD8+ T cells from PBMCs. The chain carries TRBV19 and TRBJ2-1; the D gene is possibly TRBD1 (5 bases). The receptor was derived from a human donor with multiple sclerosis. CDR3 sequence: CASSGRRDRHNEQFF. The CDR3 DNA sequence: TGTGCCAGTAGTGGGCGGAGAGACAGACACAATGAGCAGTTCTTC. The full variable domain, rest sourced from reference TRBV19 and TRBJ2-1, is DGGITQSPKYLFRKEGQNVTLSCEQNLNHDAMYWYRQDPGQGLRLIYYSQIVNDFQKGDIAEGYSVSREKKESFPLTVTSAQKNPTAFYLCASSGRRDRHNEQFFGPGTRLTVL.